This T cell receptor beta chain was captured by sequencing in a study of blood T cell repertoires in COVID-19. Study context: Specimens from acute and convalescent COVID-19 originated in the United States, Italy and Spain. T cells, B-cell-depleted T cells, or PBMCs supplied cDNA or gDNA.

The authors' processing: Reference gene primer amplification in the assay estimated nucleated cell counts. Repertoires were generated with immunoSEQ multiplex PCR, while TCRdb's copy carries only in-frame clones and drops some. The V and J calls and clone size are taken from that table; D and trimming were inferred from the DNA. The sample carries about 86,000 clones, 70% to 85% recorded once. Germline V gives CDR1 SNHLY, CDR2 FYNNEI. The CDR3 covers 13 residues. Deletions cut 6 bases from V and 4 bases from J, with 10 bases between. V and J are TRBV2 and TRBJ1-5, with TRBD1 as a possible D gene (5 bases). This TCR was sampled from a man between 65 and 85 years old with acute or convalescent COVID-19. The sequenced material came from peripheral blood. In nucleotides, the CDR3 is TGTGCCAGCAGGCGAGACAGAAATCAGCCCCAGCATTTT. This sequence encodes CASRRDRNQPQHF.